Detailed here is one TCR beta chain. Its cognate antigen is unknown. V dropped 5 bases and J dropped 9; count of bases not matched to a gene: 9. Germline V gene sequence: CDR1 MNHEY, CDR2 SMNVEV (reference sequence). This CDR3 has 15 residues. The source of the sample is a study of PD-L1 blockade in urothelial cancer. Study in general: Prior exposure to chemotherapy in patients amounted to 0 to 3 regimens received.

TCRdb's table, derived via immunoSEQ multiplex PCR, lists solely in-frame clones and lacks some. The repertoire holds 70,000 to 75,000 clones, with less than 90% as singletons. Points from the study as a whole: Clones that were tumor-associated expanded more in the blood of durable-benefit patients at 3 weeks. Pretreatment clonality of the blood TCR repertoire below the median was predictive of superior survival.

V usage is TRBV27 and J usage is TRBJ2-1; TRBD2 aligns across 11 bases. The sequencing used PBMCs, collected around atezolizumab (anti-PD-L1) treatment. This clonotype originated in a man between 70 and 80 years old with urothelial cancer. CDR3 nucleotides: TGTGCCAGCAGTACCGTGACTAGCGGGATAGGTGAGCAGTTCTTC. Protein sequence: CASSTVTSGIGEQFF.